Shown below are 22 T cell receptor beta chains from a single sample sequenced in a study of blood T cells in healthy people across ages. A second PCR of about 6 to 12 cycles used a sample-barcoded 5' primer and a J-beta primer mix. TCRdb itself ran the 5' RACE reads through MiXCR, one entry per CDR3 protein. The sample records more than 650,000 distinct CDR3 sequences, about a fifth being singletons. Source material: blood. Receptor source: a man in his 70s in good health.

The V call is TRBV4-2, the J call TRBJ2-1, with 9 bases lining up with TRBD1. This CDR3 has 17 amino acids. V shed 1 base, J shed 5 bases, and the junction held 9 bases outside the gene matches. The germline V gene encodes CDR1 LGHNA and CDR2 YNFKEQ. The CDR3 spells CASSQALPGQGHNEQFF. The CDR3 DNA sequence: TGTGCCAGCAGCCAAGCTCTTCCGGGACAGGGACACAATGAGCAGTTCTTC.

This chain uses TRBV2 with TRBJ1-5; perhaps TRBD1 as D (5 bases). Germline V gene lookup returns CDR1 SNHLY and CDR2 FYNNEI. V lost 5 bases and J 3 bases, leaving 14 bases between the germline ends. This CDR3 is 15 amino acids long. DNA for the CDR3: TGTGCCAGCAGTTACCGGGACTCTTACAATCAGCCCCAGCATTTT. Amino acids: CASSYRDSYNQPQHF.

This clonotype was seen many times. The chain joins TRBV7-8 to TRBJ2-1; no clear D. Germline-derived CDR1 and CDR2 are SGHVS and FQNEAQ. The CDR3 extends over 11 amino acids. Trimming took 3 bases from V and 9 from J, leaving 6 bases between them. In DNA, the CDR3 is TGTGCCAGCAGCTTGGACGTTGAGCAGTTCTTC. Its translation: CASSLDVEQFF.

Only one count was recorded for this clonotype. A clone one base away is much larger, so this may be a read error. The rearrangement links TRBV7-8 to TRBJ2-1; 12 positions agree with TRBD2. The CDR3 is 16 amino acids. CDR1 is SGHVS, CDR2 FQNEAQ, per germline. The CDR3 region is CASTLPSGGAYNEQFF. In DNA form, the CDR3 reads TGTGCCAGCACCTTACCTAGCGGGGGGGCTTACAATGAGCAGTTCTTC.

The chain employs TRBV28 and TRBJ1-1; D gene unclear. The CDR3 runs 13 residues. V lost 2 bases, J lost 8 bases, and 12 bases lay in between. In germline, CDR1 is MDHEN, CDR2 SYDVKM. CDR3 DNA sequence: TGTGCCAGCAGTTTACCTATGACCGGGGAAGCTTTCTTT. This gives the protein CASSLPMTGEAFF.

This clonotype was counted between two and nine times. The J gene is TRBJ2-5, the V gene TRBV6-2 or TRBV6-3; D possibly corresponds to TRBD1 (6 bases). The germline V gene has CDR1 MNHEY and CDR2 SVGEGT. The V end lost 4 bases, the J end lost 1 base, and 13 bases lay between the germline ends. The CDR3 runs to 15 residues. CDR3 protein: CASSSPGQPQETQYF. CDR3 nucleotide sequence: TGTGCCAGCAGTTCGCCCGGACAGCCCCAAGAGACCCAGTACTTC.

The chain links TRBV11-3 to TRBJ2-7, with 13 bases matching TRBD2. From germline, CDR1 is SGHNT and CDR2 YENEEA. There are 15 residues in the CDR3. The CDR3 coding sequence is TGTGCCGGCAGCTCTCTACTAGCGGGAGGGAACGAGCAGTACGTC. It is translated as CAGSSLLAGGNEQYV.

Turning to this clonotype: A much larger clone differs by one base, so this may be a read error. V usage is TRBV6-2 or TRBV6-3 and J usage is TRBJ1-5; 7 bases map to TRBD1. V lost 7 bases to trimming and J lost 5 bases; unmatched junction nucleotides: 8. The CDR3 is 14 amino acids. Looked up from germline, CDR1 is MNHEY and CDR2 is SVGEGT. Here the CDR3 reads CASKGDRADQPQHF. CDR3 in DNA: TGTGCCAGCAAGGGCGACAGGGCTGATCAGCCCCAGCATTTT.

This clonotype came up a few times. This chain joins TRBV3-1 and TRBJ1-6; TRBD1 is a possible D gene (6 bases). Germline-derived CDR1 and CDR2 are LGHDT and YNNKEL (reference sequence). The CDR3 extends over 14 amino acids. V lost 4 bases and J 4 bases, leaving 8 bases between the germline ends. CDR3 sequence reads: CASSRDTYNSPLHF. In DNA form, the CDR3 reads TGTGCCAGCAGCCGGGACACATATAATTCACCCCTCCACTTT.

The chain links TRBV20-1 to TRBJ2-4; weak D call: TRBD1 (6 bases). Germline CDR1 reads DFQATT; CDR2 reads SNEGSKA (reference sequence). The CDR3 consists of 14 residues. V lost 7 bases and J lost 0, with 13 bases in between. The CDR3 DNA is TGCAGTGTCTGTACAGGGTTAGCCAAAAACATTCAGTACTTC. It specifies CSVCTGLAKNIQYF.

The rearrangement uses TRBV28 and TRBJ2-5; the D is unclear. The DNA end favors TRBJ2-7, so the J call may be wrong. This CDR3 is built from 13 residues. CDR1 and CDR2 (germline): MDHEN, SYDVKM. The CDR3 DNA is TGTGCCAGCAGCCGCCCTCCGAGTCACGAGCAGTACTTC. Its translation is CASSRPPSHEQYF.

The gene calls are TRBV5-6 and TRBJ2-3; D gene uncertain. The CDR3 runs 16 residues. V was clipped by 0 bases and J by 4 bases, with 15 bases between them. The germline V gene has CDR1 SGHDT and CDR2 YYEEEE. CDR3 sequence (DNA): TGTGCCAGCAGCTTGGAAATTTTGGGCCAAGCAGATACGCAGTATTTT. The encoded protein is CASSLEILGQADTQYF.

CDR3 sequence (DNA): TGCAGTGCTACCTCAGGGTTTGGCTACACCTTC. It translates to CSATSGFGYTF. The chain combines TRBV20-1 with TRBJ1-2; weak D call: TRBD1 (5 bases). The germline gives CDR1 DFQATT, CDR2 SNEGSKA (reference sequence). This CDR3 contains 11 residues. Trimming shortened V by 4 bases and J by 7 bases, and 10 bases separated the two germline ends.

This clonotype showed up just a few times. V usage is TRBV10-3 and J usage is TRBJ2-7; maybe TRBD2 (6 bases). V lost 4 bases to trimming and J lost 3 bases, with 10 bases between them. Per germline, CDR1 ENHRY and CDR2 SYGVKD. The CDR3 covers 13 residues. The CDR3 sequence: CAISGGTLYEQYF. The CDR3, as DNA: TGTGCCATCAGTGGAGGGACTCTCTACGAGCAGTACTTC.

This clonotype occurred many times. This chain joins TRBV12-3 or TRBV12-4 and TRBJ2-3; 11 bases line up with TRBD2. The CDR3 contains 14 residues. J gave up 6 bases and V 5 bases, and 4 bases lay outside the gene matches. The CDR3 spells CASSTSGSYDTQYF. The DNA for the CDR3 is TGTGCCAGCAGTACTAGCGGGAGTTACGATACGCAGTATTTT.

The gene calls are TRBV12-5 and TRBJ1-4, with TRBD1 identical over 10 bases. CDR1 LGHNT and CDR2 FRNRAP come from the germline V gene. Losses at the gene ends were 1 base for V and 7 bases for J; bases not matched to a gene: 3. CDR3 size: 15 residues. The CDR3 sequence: CASGLEWDRGEKLFF. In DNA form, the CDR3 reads TGTGCTAGTGGTTTGGAATGGGACAGGGGTGAAAAACTGTTTTTT.

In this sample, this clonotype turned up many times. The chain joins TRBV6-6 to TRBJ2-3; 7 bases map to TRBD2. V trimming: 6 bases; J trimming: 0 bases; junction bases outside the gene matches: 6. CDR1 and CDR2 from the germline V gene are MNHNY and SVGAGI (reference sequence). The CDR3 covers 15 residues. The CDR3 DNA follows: TGTGCCAGCAGGGCTAGCGGTTCTAGCACAGATACGCAGTATTTT. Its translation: CASRASGSSTDTQYF.

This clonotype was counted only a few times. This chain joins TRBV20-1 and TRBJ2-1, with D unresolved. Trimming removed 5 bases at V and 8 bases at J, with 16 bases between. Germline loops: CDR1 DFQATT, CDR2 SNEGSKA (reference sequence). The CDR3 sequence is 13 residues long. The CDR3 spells CSAVVTPKDEQFF. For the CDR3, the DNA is TGCAGTGCTGTTGTGACTCCAAAGGATGAGCAGTTCTTC.

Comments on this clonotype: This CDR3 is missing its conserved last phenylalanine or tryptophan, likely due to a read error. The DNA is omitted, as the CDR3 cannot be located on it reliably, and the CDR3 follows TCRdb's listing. The CDR3 loop is CASSLGLAGVTRYV. The chain has TRBV6-2 or TRBV6-3 and TRBJ2-1; no check of the table's D call, TRBD2, against the DNA was made. Germline lookup yields CDR1 MNHEY and CDR2 SVGEGT. The CDR3 region is 14 residues in length, termini included.

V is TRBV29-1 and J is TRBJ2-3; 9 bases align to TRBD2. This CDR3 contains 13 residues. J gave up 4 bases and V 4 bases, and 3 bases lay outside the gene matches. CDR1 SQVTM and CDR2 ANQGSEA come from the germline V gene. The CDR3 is CSVVREGADTQYF. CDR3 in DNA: TGCAGCGTTGTGCGGGAGGGGGCAGATACGCAGTATTTT.

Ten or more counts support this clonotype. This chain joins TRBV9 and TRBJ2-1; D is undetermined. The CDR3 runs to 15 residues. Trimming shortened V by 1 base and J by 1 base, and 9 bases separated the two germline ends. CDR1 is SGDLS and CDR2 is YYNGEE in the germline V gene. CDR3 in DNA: TGTGCCAGCAGCGTATCCGAGGCGTCCTACAATGAGCAGTTCTTC. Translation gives CASSVSEASYNEQFF.

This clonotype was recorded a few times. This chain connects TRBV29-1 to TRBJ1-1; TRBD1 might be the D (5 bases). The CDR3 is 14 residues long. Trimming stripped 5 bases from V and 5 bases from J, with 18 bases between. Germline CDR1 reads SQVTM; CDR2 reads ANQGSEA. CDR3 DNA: TGCAGCGTTCGAGATGGACGGAGGGGAACTGAAGCTTTCTTT. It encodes CSVRDGRRGTEAFF. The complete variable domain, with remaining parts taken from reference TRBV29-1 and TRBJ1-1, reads SAVISQKPSRDICQRGTSLTIQCQVDSQVTMMFWYRQQPGQSLTLIATANQGSEATYESGFVIDKFPISRPNLTFSTLTVSNMSPEDSSIYLCSVRDGRRGTEAFFGQGTRLTVV.